These 27 T cell receptor beta chains were all obtained from the same sample, sequenced in a study of OX40 agonist ivuxolimab in advanced cancers. The protocol used for the library was the immunoSEQ multiplex PCR assay. Imported from immuneACCESS, the table was reduced by TCRdb to in-frame sequences with V and J called. These copies leave out some clones; in studies compared against another copy, an unresolved V gene accounts for under half, and the cause of the remainder is not known. A total of some 83,000 clones appear in this sample, about four fifths of them only once. The ten most abundant clones make up 6.5% to 8% of the sample. Sequencing was performed on CD4+ or CD8+ T cells sorted from blood, taken in a trial of the OX40 agonist ivuxolimab. These receptors were obtained from an adult with an advanced solid tumor such as melanoma, head and neck, liver or kidney cancer.

CDR3 loop: CASSRDRANEKLFF. Written as DNA, the CDR3 is TGTGCCAGCAGCCGGGACAGGGCTAATGAAAAACTGTTTTTT. The chain links TRBV6-1 to TRBJ1-4; 9 bases are shared with TRBD1. Germline V gene data show CDR1 as MNHNS and CDR2 as SASEGT. The CDR3 sequence is 14 residues long. V shed 6 bases and J 3 bases; nucleotides not matched to a gene: 2.

V gene TRBV7-2 combines with J gene TRBJ1-6; no reliable D call. CDR1 is SGHTA and CDR2 is FQGNSA in the germline V gene. The length of the CDR3 is 13 residues. V was trimmed by 1 base and J by 10 bases, leaving 8 bases between them. CDR3 amino acids: CASSLGWSSPLHF. The CDR3 DNA reads TGTGCCAGCAGCTTAGGGTGGAGCTCACCCCTCCACTTT.

The chain joins TRBV19 to TRBJ1-2, with D tentatively TRBD1 (5 bases). Germline V gene data show CDR1 as LNHDA and CDR2 as SQIVND (reference sequence). The CDR3 totals 14 residues. The V and J ends lost 3 bases and 3 bases respectively, with 11 bases between them. The CDR3 region is CASSIPGRDYGYTF. The DNA of the CDR3 is TGTGCCAGTAGTATCCCAGGGCGAGACTATGGCTACACCTTC. Full variable domain (rest looked up from reference TRBV19 and TRBJ1-2): DGGITQSPKYLFRKEGQNVTLSCEQNLNHDAMYWYRQDPGQGLRLIYYSQIVNDFQKGDIAEGYSVSREKKESFPLTVTSAQKNPTAFYLCASSIPGRDYGYTFGSGTRLTVV.

In nucleotides, the CDR3 is TGTGCCAGCAGCTCTTTTTTAGCGGGGGCCAGCCACAATGAGCAGTTCTTC. As protein: CASSSFLAGASHNEQFF. The chain links TRBV11-2 to TRBJ2-1, with 9 positions matching TRBD2. The CDR3 extends over 17 amino acids. The germline gives CDR1 SGHAT, CDR2 FQNNGV. V shed 4 bases, J shed 5 bases, and the junction held 12 bases outside the gene matches.

The V gene is TRBV5-1, the J gene TRBJ2-5; 11 positions agree with TRBD2. The V and J ends lost 4 bases and 4 bases, in that order; junction bases with no gene match: 9. CDR3 size: 16 residues. Germline V lookup: CDR1 SGHRS, CDR2 YFSETQ. CDR3 sequence reads: CASSLLAGGVRETQYF. CDR3 DNA: TGCGCCAGCAGCCTATTAGCGGGAGGGGTCAGAGAGACCCAGTACTTC. The full variable domain, with the rest looked up from reference TRBV5-1 and TRBJ2-5, is KAGVTQTPRYLIKTRGQQVTLSCSPISGHRSVSWYQQTPGQGLQFLFEYFSETQRNKGNFPGRFSGRQFSNSRSEMNVSTLELGDSALYLCASSLLAGGVRETQYFGPGTRLLVL.

The chain combines TRBV10-3 with TRBJ2-7; a possible D gene is TRBD2 (6 bases). Germline CDR1 ENHRY, CDR2 SYGVKD. The CDR3 has 15 amino acids. The V and J ends lost 2 bases and 2 bases respectively, with 13 bases between them. This chain's CDR3 is CAISENVEGPYEQYF. The CDR3 DNA is TGTGCCATCAGTGAGAATGTGGAGGGCCCCTACGAGCAGTACTTC.

The chain uses TRBV20-1 and TRBJ1-6; D remains unclear. V was cut by 3 bases and J by 16 bases, with 13 bases left in between. Germline CDR1 DFQATT, CDR2 SNEGSKA (reference sequence). This CDR3 region has 11 residues. The CDR3 loop reads CSARVSQTLHF. The CDR3 DNA reads TGCAGTGCTAGGGTCTCGCAGACACTCCACTTT.

The chain employs TRBV2 and TRBJ1-5, with D hard to call. Deletions cut 1 base from V and 4 bases from J, with 5 bases between. The CDR3 totals 13 residues. Germline V gives CDR1 SNHLY, CDR2 FYNNEI. This CDR3 reads CASSEEGNQPQHF. For the CDR3, the DNA is TGTGCCAGCAGTGAAGAGGGTAATCAGCCCCAGCATTTT. The variable domain in full, with the rest retrieved from reference TRBV2 and TRBJ1-5, is EPEVTQTPSHQVTQMGQEVILRCVPISNHLYFYWYRQILGQKVEFLVSFYNNEISEKSEIFDDQFSVERPDGSNFTLKIRSTKLEDSAMYFCASSEEGNQPQHFGDGTRLSIL.

The rearrangement links TRBV5-1 to TRBJ1-3, with 10 bases that match TRBD1. The V segment lost 0 bases and the J segment 7 bases; nucleotides outside the gene matches: 4. The CDR3 is 15 residues long. Germline lookup yields CDR1 SGHRS and CDR2 YFSETQ. CDR3 coding DNA: TGCGCCAGCAGCTTGGGGACGGGACAGGGGAACACCATATATTTT. Amino acids: CASSLGTGQGNTIYF.

The table lists this clone with a few counts. This chain connects TRBV7-2 to TRBJ1-2, with TRBD1 matching over 7 bases. The CDR3 covers 13 residues. V shed 0 bases and J 5 bases; nucleotides not matched to a gene: 0. The V gene's germline CDR1 is SGHTA and CDR2 FQGNSA. The CDR3 reads CASSLATGYGYTF. The CDR3 region has the DNA TGTGCCAGCAGCTTAGCGACAGGGTATGGCTACACCTTC. The full variable domain, its missing parts supplied by reference TRBV7-2 and TRBJ1-2, is GAGVSQSPSNKVTEKGKDVELRCDPISGHTALYWYRQSLGQGLEFLIYFQGNSAPDKSGLPSDRFSAERTGGSVSTLTIQRTQQEDSAVYLCASSLATGYGYTFGSGTRLTVV.

The chain links TRBV6-4 to TRBJ1-2; no clear D gene. CDR1 MRHNA and CDR2 SNTAGT come from the germline V gene. Trimming took off 3 bases at V and 4 bases at J, with 18 bases between the two ends. The CDR3 has 16 residues. CDR3 residues: CASSDFLGIWGYGYTF. CDR3 nucleotide sequence: TGTGCCAGCAGTGATTTTTTAGGGATCTGGGGCTATGGCTACACCTTC.

The rearrangement links TRBV10-1 to TRBJ2-2; D perhaps matches TRBD2 (5 bases). The CDR3 length is 15 residues. Germline CDR1 reads WNHNN; CDR2 reads SYGVQD (reference sequence). Deletions cut 6 bases from V and 3 bases from J, with 14 bases between. CDR3 sequence reads: CASSGWGSDTGELFF. CDR3 sequence (DNA): TGCGCCAGCAGCGGGTGGGGTAGCGACACCGGGGAGCTGTTTTTT.

As for this clone: One end of the junction varies from germline; a read error may be responsible. The J gene is TRBJ2-5, the V gene TRBV18; 8 positions agree with TRBD2. Germline-derived CDR1 and CDR2 are KGHSH and LQKENI. This CDR3 is 13 amino acids long. The CDR3, as DNA: TGTGCCAGCTCGCCACCGGGGGGGGAGACCCAGTACTTC. The encoded protein is CASSPPGGETQYF.

Only one count was recorded for this clone. This chain connects TRBV6-6 to TRBJ2-7; TRBD2 agrees at 9 bases. After removal of 6 bases from V and 6 bases from J, the junction contained 12 bases not matched to a gene. CDR3 length: 15 amino acids. Germline-derived CDR1 and CDR2 are MNHNY and SVGAGI (reference sequence). The CDR3 here is CASRPGGSGSSEQYF. CDR3 DNA sequence: TGTGCCAGCAGACCCGGAGGTAGCGGGAGCTCCGAGCAGTACTTC.

CDR3 in DNA: TGTGCCAGCAGCCTACAGGGGGGGAACACTGAAGCTTTCTTT. Its translation is CASSLQGGNTEAFF. The chain is built from TRBV9 and TRBJ1-1; TRBD1 agrees at 8 bases. This CDR3 is built from 14 residues. V shed 4 bases, J shed 1 base, and the junction held 3 bases outside the gene matches. Germline V lookup: CDR1 SGDLS, CDR2 YYNGEE.

The V and J genes are TRBV21-1 and TRBJ1-2; the table's D call, TRBD1, has no DNA check behind it. TRBV21-1 corresponds to a pseudogene. The CDR3 contains 15 residues. CDR3 amino acids: CASSKDEGADYGYTF. The CDR3 DNA sequence: TGTGCCAGCAGCAAAGACGAGGGGGCCGACTATGGCTACACCTTC.

The gene calls are TRBV6-6 and TRBJ1-1, with D possibly matching TRBD1 (5 bases). V was trimmed by 2 bases and J by 7 bases, leaving 14 bases between them. The germline V gene encodes CDR1 MNHNY and CDR2 SVGAGI (reference sequence). The length of the CDR3 is 14 residues. In nucleotides, the CDR3 is TGTGCCAGCAGTTACGCAGGGACCTTATATGAAGCTTTCTTT. The encoded protein is CASSYAGTLYEAFF.

The J gene is TRBJ2-1, the V gene TRBV14, with 8 nucleotides matching TRBD2. The CDR3 covers 16 residues. Germline CDR1 SGHDN, CDR2 FVKESK. Losses at the gene ends were 5 bases for V and 1 base for J; bases not matched to a gene: 7. This chain's CDR3 is CASSTKRGPSYNEQFF. Written as DNA, the CDR3 is TGTGCCAGCAGCACGAAGCGGGGGCCGTCCTACAATGAGCAGTTCTTC. Drawing the rest from reference TRBV14 and TRBJ2-1, the complete variable domain is EAGVTQFPSHSVIEKGQTVTLRCDPISGHDNLYWYRRVMGKEIKFLLHFVKESKQDESGMPNNRFLAERTGGTYSTLKVQPAELEDSGVYFCASSTKRGPSYNEQFFGPGTRLTVL.

V is TRBV5-4 and J is TRBJ1-1, with TRBD1 identical over 9 bases. Germline CDR1 and CDR2: SGHNT and YYREEE (reference sequence). CDR3 length: 16 amino acids. J gave up 1 base and V 4 bases, and 8 bases lay outside the gene matches. CDR3 residues: CASSTPGQGSNTEAFF. The CDR3 region has the DNA TGTGCCAGCAGCACACCGGGACAGGGCTCGAACACTGAAGCTTTCTTT.

V usage is TRBV2 and J usage is TRBJ1-2, with D unclear. Trimming removed 2 bases from V and 2 bases from J, with 9 bases in between. The CDR3 runs 14 residues. Germline assignment: CDR1 SNHLY and CDR2 FYNNEI. The CDR3 reads CASSERLGNYGYTF. The CDR3, as DNA: TGTGCCAGCAGTGAAAGGCTGGGGAACTATGGCTACACCTTC.

V is TRBV18 and J is TRBJ2-5, with 8 nucleotides matching TRBD1. The better agreement between TRBJ2-7 and the DNA end casts doubt on the J call. The CDR3 sequence is 15 residues long. Germline CDR1 KGHSH, CDR2 LQKENI. The CDR3 sequence is CASSPGTGLGYEQYF. Here the CDR3 DNA reads TGTGCCAGCTCACCCGGGACAGGATTAGGCTACGAGCAGTACTTC.

The rearrangement uses TRBV7-2 and TRBJ2-3, with D possibly TRBD2 on 5 matching bases. CDR3 length: 13 residues. The germline gives CDR1 SGHTA, CDR2 FQGNSA. Trimming shortened V by 5 bases and J by 2 bases, and 8 bases separated the two germline ends. As DNA, the CDR3 is TGTGCCAGCAGCCCGGACTTCACAGATACGCAGTATTTT. Translated: CASSPDFTDTQYF.

The chain couples TRBV4-2 to TRBJ1-5; D is perhaps TRBD1 (5 bases). Trimming stripped 0 bases from V and 5 bases from J, with 26 bases between. Germline lookup yields CDR1 LGHNA and CDR2 YNFKEQ. The CDR3 has 20 residues. This CDR3 reads CASSQDNRGPGNRGDQPQHF. Here the CDR3 DNA reads TGTGCCAGCAGCCAAGATAATAGGGGACCAGGGAATAGAGGAGATCAGCCCCAGCATTTT.

The chain carries TRBV2 and TRBJ2-7; D is perhaps TRBD1 (5 bases). Trimming left V 3 bases short and J 5 bases short, with 17 bases between. Germline V lookup: CDR1 SNHLY, CDR2 FYNNEI. This CDR3 has 15 residues. CDR3 DNA sequence: TGTGCCAGCAGTGAGGTGCGGCAGGGTCGGAACGAGCAGTACTTC. It specifies CASSEVRQGRNEQYF.

V gene TRBV30 combines with J gene TRBJ1-1, with D perhaps matching TRBD1 (5 bases). Trimming removed 4 bases from V and 0 bases from J, with 15 bases in between. This CDR3 contains 15 residues. Germline CDR1 GTSNPN, CDR2 SVGIG (reference sequence). The CDR3 DNA follows: TGTGCCTGGATAAACTCGGGACGGTTGAACACTGAAGCTTTCTTT. This sequence encodes CAWINSGRLNTEAFF. Complete variable domain (other parts from reference TRBV30 and TRBJ1-1): SQTIHQWPATLVQPVGSPLSLECTVEGTSNPNLYWYRQAAGRGLQLLFYSVGIGQISSEVPQNLSASRPQDRQFILSSKKLLLSDSGFYLCAWINSGRLNTEAFFGQGTRLTVV.

The chain combines TRBV6-5 with TRBJ1-4, with a weak D call TRBD1 (6 bases). V shed 0 bases and J shed 6 bases, with 8 bases lying between them. This CDR3 comprises 14 residues. Looked up from germline, CDR1 is MNHEY and CDR2 is SVGAGI. DNA for the CDR3: TGTGCCAGCAGTTACTCGGCAGGGGATGAAAAACTGTTTTTT. This encodes CASSYSAGDEKLFF.

CDR3 in DNA: TGCGCCAGCAGGGTTTACAGGGGTGTGGCGCAATACAATGAGCAGTTCTTC. Protein: CASRVYRGVAQYNEQFF. The chain carries TRBV4-3 and TRBJ2-1; 7 bases agree with TRBD1. CDR3 length equals 17 residues. Germline trimming cut 6 bases from V and 4 bases from J; bases unmatched to any gene: 15. Germline CDR1 reads LGHNA; CDR2 reads YSLEER.